Listed below are T cell receptor beta chains from one sample, sequenced in a study of beta chain features in type 1 diabetes. Measured with immunoSEQ multiplex PCR; TCRdb has only the in-frame clones, and not every one. The data contain more than 550,000 clones, about 14% of them singletons. Sequenced input: naive CD4+ T cells from blood. These TCRs come from a man aged 18 to 29 with type 1 diabetes. CDR3s include the opening cysteine and the closing phenylalanine or tryptophan. Fields, in order: J gene, V gene, clone size, D gene, CDR3 DNA, CDR3 protein. The D gene is left open where the match is weak. Clone sizes are given selectively: once, few, many, or a class where the clone is expanded.

j_gene: TRBJ1-4; v_gene: TRBV30; abundance: NA; d_gene: TRBD1; CDR3nt: TGTGCCTGGAGCCCTAATGCGTGGGACAGGGAAGATGGAAAACTGTTTTTT; CDR3aa: CAWSPNAWDREDGKLFF
j_gene: TRBJ2-1; v_gene: TRBV5-1; abundance: few; d_gene: NA; CDR3nt: TGCGCCAGCAGCTTGACTGGGGCTAGCTCCTACAATGAGCAGTTCTTC; CDR3aa: CASSLTGASSYNEQFF
j_gene: TRBJ1-1; v_gene: TRBV15; abundance: NA; d_gene: NA; CDR3nt: TGTGCCACCAGCAGGCAGGGGTGGGGCACTGAAGCTTTCTTT; CDR3aa: CATSRQGWGTEAFF
j_gene: TRBJ2-1; v_gene: TRBV4-1; abundance: few; d_gene: NA; CDR3nt: TGCGCCAGCAGCCAAGATAAGCGGGTGATTGACAATGAGCAGTTCTTC; CDR3aa: CASSQDKRVIDNEQFF
j_gene: TRBJ2-7; v_gene: TRBV10-3; abundance: NA; d_gene: TRBD2; CDR3nt: TGTGCCATCAGTGAGTCCGCGACTAGCTATAACGAGCAGTACTTC; CDR3aa: CAISESATSYNEQYF
j_gene: TRBJ2-2; v_gene: TRBV30; abundance: NA; d_gene: NA; CDR3nt: TGTGCCTGGAGGCGTGGCGCCGGGGAGCTGTTTTTT; CDR3aa: CAWRRGAGELFF
j_gene: TRBJ2-3; v_gene: TRBV7-7; abundance: NA; d_gene: TRBD1; CDR3nt: TGTGCTAGCAGCTTGGGACAGGGGACCACAGATACGCAGTATTTT; CDR3aa: CASSLGQGTTDTQYF
j_gene: TRBJ1-1; v_gene: TRBV14; abundance: NA; d_gene: NA; CDR3nt: TGTGCCAGCAGCCAGTACTACACTGAAGCTTTCTTT; CDR3aa: CASSQYYTEAFF
j_gene: TRBJ2-6; v_gene: TRBV7-3; abundance: NA; d_gene: NA; CDR3nt: TGTGCCAGCAGCTTCAAAGCGGGTGCCGGGGCCAACGTCCTGACTTTC; CDR3aa: CASSFKAGAGANVLTF
j_gene: TRBJ1-2; v_gene: TRBV7-9; abundance: few; d_gene: NA; CDR3nt: TGTGCCAGCAGCACTGCGAGGTCCCAGGGCTATGGCTACACCTTC; CDR3aa: CASSTARSQGYGYTF
j_gene: TRBJ2-5; v_gene: TRBV28; abundance: NA; d_gene: NA; CDR3nt: TGTGCCAGCAGGTCTACCGGGACTGGGAGGGAGACCCAGTACTTC; CDR3aa: CASRSTGTGRETQYF
j_gene: TRBJ2-3; v_gene: TRBV28; abundance: few; d_gene: NA; CDR3nt: TGTGCCAGCAGTCCCCCCGTGGCCGCAGATACGCAGTATTTT; CDR3aa: CASSPPVAADTQYF
j_gene: TRBJ2-3; v_gene: TRBV5-1; abundance: few; d_gene: TRBD1; CDR3nt: TGCGCCAGCAGGACGACAGGGGCGAGCACAGATACGCAGTATTTT; CDR3aa: CASRTTGASTDTQYF
j_gene: TRBJ1-5; v_gene: TRBV9; abundance: NA; d_gene: NA; CDR3nt: TGTGCCAGCACCCGCCAACAAATTTGGCAGCCCCAGCATTTT; CDR3aa: CASTRQQIWQPQHF
j_gene: TRBJ2-7; v_gene: TRBV28; abundance: NA; d_gene: NA; CDR3nt: TGTGCCAGCAGCTCTGCCACCTACGAGCAGTACTTC; CDR3aa: CASSSATYEQYF
j_gene: TRBJ2-4; v_gene: TRBV6-5; abundance: NA; d_gene: NA; CDR3nt: TGTGCCAGCAGTTACGGACTAGCCAAAAACATTCAGTACTTC; CDR3aa: CASSYGLAKNIQYF
j_gene: TRBJ2-7; v_gene: TRBV4-3; abundance: few; d_gene: TRBD1; CDR3nt: TGCGCCAGCAGCCAAGGACAGGGAGCGCCCTACGAGCAGTACTTC; CDR3aa: CASSQGQGAPYEQYF
j_gene: TRBJ2-3; v_gene: TRBV9; abundance: NA; d_gene: NA; CDR3nt: TGTGCCAGCAGCGTTAGCGAACCCCCCAGACTAAGCACAGATACGCAGTATTTT; CDR3aa: CASSVSEPPRLSTDTQYF
j_gene: TRBJ2-3; v_gene: TRBV30; abundance: NA; d_gene: TRBD2; CDR3nt: TGTGCCTGGAGTCCCCGACTAGCGGGAACAGATACGCAGTATTTT; CDR3aa: CAWSPRLAGTDTQYF
j_gene: TRBJ1-2; v_gene: TRBV28; abundance: NA; d_gene: TRBD1; CDR3nt: TGTGCCAGCAGTATCCTCGGGACAGGGAACTATGGCTACACCTTC; CDR3aa: CASSILGTGNYGYTF
j_gene: TRBJ1-5; v_gene: TRBV5-4; abundance: few; d_gene: NA; CDR3nt: TGTGCCAGCAGCTTGGGCGGGACCGATAATCAGCCCCAGCATTTT; CDR3aa: CASSLGGTDNQPQHF
j_gene: TRBJ2-1; v_gene: TRBV7-9; abundance: NA; d_gene: NA; CDR3nt: TGTGCCAGCAGCTTAGTCGGACCCTCCTACAATGAGCAGTTCTTC; CDR3aa: CASSLVGPSYNEQFF
j_gene: TRBJ1-6; v_gene: TRBV7-8; abundance: NA; d_gene: NA; CDR3nt: TGTGCCAGCATCGCGGACGCCTTCCGGGGGTCACCCCTCCACTTT; CDR3aa: CASIADAFRGSPLHF
j_gene: TRBJ2-1; v_gene: TRBV7-6; abundance: few; d_gene: NA; CDR3nt: TGTGCCAGCAGCTTAGCCCCGACCGTGTCGACTGACAATGAGCAGTTCTTC; CDR3aa: CASSLAPTVSTDNEQFF
j_gene: TRBJ2-1; v_gene: TRBV14; abundance: few; d_gene: NA; CDR3nt: TGTGCCAGCAGCTGGACCGAAACGAGCGAGCAGTTCTTC; CDR3aa: CASSWTETSEQFF
j_gene: TRBJ1-3; v_gene: TRBV7-2; abundance: NA; d_gene: NA; CDR3nt: TGTGCCAGCAGCCCACAAGCGACATCCTTCAACACCATATATTTT; CDR3aa: CASSPQATSFNTIYF
j_gene: TRBJ2-5; v_gene: TRBV29-1; abundance: NA; d_gene: NA; CDR3nt: TGCAGCGTTGAAATAGGGGGCCAAGAGACCCAGTACTTC; CDR3aa: CSVEIGGQETQYF
j_gene: TRBJ2-5; v_gene: TRBV7-9; abundance: few; d_gene: NA; CDR3nt: TGTGCCAGCAGCTTGGACTTCACGAGGGAGACCCAGTACTTC; CDR3aa: CASSLDFTRETQYF
j_gene: TRBJ1-2; v_gene: TRBV29-1; abundance: few; d_gene: TRBD1; CDR3nt: TGCAGCGTTGAGGGGGGGACAGGTCTACGAGGCTACACCTTC; CDR3aa: CSVEGGTGLRGYTF
j_gene: TRBJ2-5; v_gene: TRBV4-1; abundance: few; d_gene: NA; CDR3nt: TGCGCCAGCAGCCAAGGACAGGATCGCGCGGAGACCCAGTACTTC; CDR3aa: CASSQGQDRAETQYF
j_gene: TRBJ2-7; v_gene: TRBV9; abundance: few; d_gene: TRBD2; CDR3nt: TGTGCCAGCAGCGCCGGCCTGGGGGAGGGCAACGAGCAGTACTTC; CDR3aa: CASSAGLGEGNEQYF
j_gene: TRBJ2-1; v_gene: TRBV11-1; abundance: NA; d_gene: NA; CDR3nt: TGTGCCAGCAGCCCGGCCGGGTTAGCGCCCTTCTCTGAGCAGTTCTTC; CDR3aa: CASSPAGLAPFSEQFF
j_gene: TRBJ2-5; v_gene: TRBV5-1; abundance: few; d_gene: TRBD2; CDR3nt: TGCGCCAGCAGCTCGGGACTAGCGGGGGCCGGCCAAGAGACCCAGTACTTC; CDR3aa: CASSSGLAGAGQETQYF
j_gene: TRBJ2-1; v_gene: TRBV10-3; abundance: NA; d_gene: NA; CDR3nt: TGTGCCATCAGTGAGTCGGGCAGGTCAGGGACCTACAATGAGCAGTTCTTC; CDR3aa: CAISESGRSGTYNEQFF
j_gene: TRBJ2-5; v_gene: TRBV6-5; abundance: NA; d_gene: NA; CDR3nt: TGTGCCAGCAGTTACGGGCTGTTTGAGACCCAGTACTTC; CDR3aa: CASSYGLFETQYF
j_gene: TRBJ2-1; v_gene: TRBV9; abundance: few; d_gene: NA; CDR3nt: TGTGCCAGCAGCGTAGACCAGTGGGGTGAGCAGTTCTTC; CDR3aa: CASSVDQWGEQFF
j_gene: TRBJ2-3; v_gene: TRBV7-2; abundance: few; d_gene: NA; CDR3nt: TGTGCCAGCAGTGGCGAAGGGTCCACAGATACGCAGTATTTT; CDR3aa: CASSGEGSTDTQYF
j_gene: TRBJ2-7; v_gene: TRBV30; abundance: few; d_gene: NA; CDR3nt: TGTGCCTGGAGTGTTACGGGCCCCCGGGAGCAGTACTTC; CDR3aa: CAWSVTGPREQYF
j_gene: TRBJ2-3; v_gene: TRBV7-9; abundance: few; d_gene: TRBD2; CDR3nt: TGTGCCAGCACCCTCGGACTAGCAGGAGATACGCAGTATTTT; CDR3aa: CASTLGLAGDTQYF
j_gene: TRBJ2-5; v_gene: TRBV9; abundance: NA; d_gene: NA; CDR3nt: TGTGCCAGCAGCGTAGTGTCAGGGGCAGGAGAGACCCAGTACTTC; CDR3aa: CASSVVSGAGETQYF
j_gene: TRBJ1-1; v_gene: TRBV5-1; abundance: NA; d_gene: NA; CDR3nt: TGCGCCAGCAGCTTGAGTAGGGAGGCTGAAGCTTTCTTT; CDR3aa: CASSLSREAEAFF
j_gene: TRBJ1-5; v_gene: TRBV30; abundance: NA; d_gene: NA; CDR3nt: TGTGCCTGGAGTTTGGCTGGGGATCAGCCCCAGCATTTT; CDR3aa: CAWSLAGDQPQHF
j_gene: TRBJ2-1; v_gene: TRBV11-2; abundance: NA; d_gene: NA; CDR3nt: TGTGCCAGCAGCTTAAAGGTGAGCTCCTACAATGAGCAGTTCTTC; CDR3aa: CASSLKVSSYNEQFF
j_gene: TRBJ1-2; v_gene: TRBV29-1; abundance: NA; d_gene: NA; CDR3nt: TGCAGCACGGGACTAGGGGGCTACACCTTC; CDR3aa: CSTGLGGYTF
j_gene: TRBJ2-7; v_gene: TRBV7-8; abundance: few; d_gene: NA; CDR3nt: TGTGCCAGCAGCGGCAGGGACTCCTACGAGCAGTACTTC; CDR3aa: CASSGRDSYEQYF
j_gene: TRBJ2-1; v_gene: TRBV14; abundance: few; d_gene: NA; CDR3nt: TGTGCCAGCAGCGCCAAATCCCGGCTAGACTCCCGCCATGAGCAGTTCTTC; CDR3aa: CASSAKSRLDSRHEQFF
j_gene: TRBJ2-7; v_gene: TRBV6-5; abundance: few; d_gene: TRBD2; CDR3nt: TGTGCCAGCAGCCGTAGCGGGACTAAGGCCTACGAGCAGTACTTC; CDR3aa: CASSRSGTKAYEQYF
j_gene: TRBJ2-3; v_gene: TRBV7-2; abundance: NA; d_gene: TRBD2; CDR3nt: TGTGCCAGCAGCTCCGGGACTAGCGGGACGAGCACAGATACGCAGTATTTT; CDR3aa: CASSSGTSGTSTDTQYF
j_gene: TRBJ2-4; v_gene: TRBV27; abundance: NA; d_gene: NA; CDR3nt: TGTGCCAGCAGTTTACTGGGAGAGCGAAACATTCAGTACTTC; CDR3aa: CASSLLGERNIQYF
j_gene: TRBJ2-1; v_gene: TRBV13; abundance: few; d_gene: TRBD2; CDR3nt: TGTGCCAGCAGCCCAACTCGGACTAGCGGGAGGTTCCACGGTGAGCAGTTCTTC; CDR3aa: CASSPTRTSGRFHGEQFF
j_gene: TRBJ1-2; v_gene: TRBV28; abundance: few; d_gene: NA; CDR3nt: TGTGCCAGCAAACAGGGTGGATATGGCTACACCTTC; CDR3aa: CASKQGGYGYTF
j_gene: TRBJ2-7; v_gene: TRBV7-9; abundance: few; d_gene: NA; CDR3nt: TGTGCCAGCAGTGGTAGGGCGGGAAAGAACGAGCAGTACTTC; CDR3aa: CASSGRAGKNEQYF
j_gene: TRBJ2-2; v_gene: TRBV7-9; abundance: NA; d_gene: TRBD1; CDR3nt: TGTGCCAGCAGCATGAGGGGGCGCGGGTACACCGGGGAGCTGTTTTTT; CDR3aa: CASSMRGRGYTGELFF
j_gene: TRBJ2-1; v_gene: TRBV19; abundance: NA; d_gene: TRBD2; CDR3nt: TGTGCCAGTAGTACGACTAGCGCGGTCTACAATGAGCAGTTCTTC; CDR3aa: CASSTTSAVYNEQFF
j_gene: TRBJ2-3; v_gene: TRBV2; abundance: NA; d_gene: NA; CDR3nt: TGTGCCAGCGAGGGGTCCACAGATACGCAGTATTTT; CDR3aa: CASEGSTDTQYF
j_gene: TRBJ1-5; v_gene: TRBV7-9; abundance: NA; d_gene: NA; CDR3nt: TGTGCCAGCAGCTCAATCGGCAATCAGCCCCAGCATTTT; CDR3aa: CASSSIGNQPQHF